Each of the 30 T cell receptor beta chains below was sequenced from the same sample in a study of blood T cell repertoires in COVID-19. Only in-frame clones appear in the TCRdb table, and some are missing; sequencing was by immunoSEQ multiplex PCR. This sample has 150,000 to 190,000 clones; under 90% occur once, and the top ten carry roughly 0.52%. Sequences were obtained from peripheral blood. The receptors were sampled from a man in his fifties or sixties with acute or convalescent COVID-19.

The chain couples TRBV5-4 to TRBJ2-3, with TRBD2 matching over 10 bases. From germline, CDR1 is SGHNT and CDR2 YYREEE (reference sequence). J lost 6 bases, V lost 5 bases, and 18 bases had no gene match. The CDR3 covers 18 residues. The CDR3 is CASRGWTGTAGGQDTQYF. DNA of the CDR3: TGTGCCAGCAGGGGCTGGACTGGGACAGCGGGAGGGCAGGATACGCAGTATTTT. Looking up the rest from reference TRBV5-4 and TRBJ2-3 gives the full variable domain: ETGVTQSPTHLIKTRGQQVTLRCSSQSGHNTVSWYQQALGQGPQFIFQYYREEENGRGNFPPRFSGLQFPNYSSELNVNALELDDSALYLCASRGWTGTAGGQDTQYFGPGTRLTVL.

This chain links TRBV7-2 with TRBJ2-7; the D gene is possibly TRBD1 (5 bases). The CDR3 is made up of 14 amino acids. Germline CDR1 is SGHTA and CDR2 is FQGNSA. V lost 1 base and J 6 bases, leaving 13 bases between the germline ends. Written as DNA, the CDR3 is TGTGCCAGCAGCTTAGTCTGGGGCTTCACCGAGCAGTACTTC. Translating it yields CASSLVWGFTEQYF.

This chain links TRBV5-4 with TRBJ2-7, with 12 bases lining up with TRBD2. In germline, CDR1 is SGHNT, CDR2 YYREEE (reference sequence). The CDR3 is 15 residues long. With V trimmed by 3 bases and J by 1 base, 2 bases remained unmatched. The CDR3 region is CASSYLAGGSYEQYF. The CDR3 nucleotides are TGTGCCAGCAGCTACCTAGCGGGAGGGTCCTACGAGCAGTACTTC.

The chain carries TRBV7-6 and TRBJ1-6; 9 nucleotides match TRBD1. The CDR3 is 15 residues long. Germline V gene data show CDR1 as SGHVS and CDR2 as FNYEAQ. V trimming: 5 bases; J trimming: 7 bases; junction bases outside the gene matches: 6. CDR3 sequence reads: CASSITTGGNSPLHF. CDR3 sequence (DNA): TGTGCCAGCAGCATCACGACAGGGGGAAATTCACCCCTCCACTTT.

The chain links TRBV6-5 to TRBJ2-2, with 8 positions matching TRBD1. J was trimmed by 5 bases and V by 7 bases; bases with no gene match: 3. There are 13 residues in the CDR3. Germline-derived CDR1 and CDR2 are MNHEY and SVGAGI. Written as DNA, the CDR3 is TGTGCCAGCACCCACAGGGGGACCGGGGAGCTGTTTTTT. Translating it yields CASTHRGTGELFF.

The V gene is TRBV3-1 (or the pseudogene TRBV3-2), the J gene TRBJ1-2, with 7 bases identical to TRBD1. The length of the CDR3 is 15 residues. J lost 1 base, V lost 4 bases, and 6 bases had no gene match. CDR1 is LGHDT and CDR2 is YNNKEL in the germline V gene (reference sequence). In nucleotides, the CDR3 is TGTGCCAGCAGCCCCCGGGACAGCAATAACTATGGCTACACCTTC. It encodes CASSPRDSNNYGYTF.

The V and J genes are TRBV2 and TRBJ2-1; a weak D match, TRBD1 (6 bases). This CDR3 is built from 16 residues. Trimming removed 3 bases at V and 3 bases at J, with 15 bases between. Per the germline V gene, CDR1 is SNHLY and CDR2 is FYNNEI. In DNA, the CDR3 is TGTGCCAGCAGTGAGCTTATAACAGGGCACTACAATGAGCAGTTCTTC. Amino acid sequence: CASSELITGHYNEQFF.

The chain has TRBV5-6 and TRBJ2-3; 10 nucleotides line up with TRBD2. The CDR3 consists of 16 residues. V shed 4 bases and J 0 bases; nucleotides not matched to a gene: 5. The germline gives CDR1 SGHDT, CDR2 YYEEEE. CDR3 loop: CASSGTSDPSTDTQYF. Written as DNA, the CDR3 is TGTGCCAGCAGCGGGACTAGCGACCCTAGCACAGATACGCAGTATTTT.

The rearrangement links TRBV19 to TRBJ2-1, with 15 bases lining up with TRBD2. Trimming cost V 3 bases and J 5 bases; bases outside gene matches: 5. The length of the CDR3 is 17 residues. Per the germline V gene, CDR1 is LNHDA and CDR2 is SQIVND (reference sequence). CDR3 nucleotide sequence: TGTGCCAGTAGTATTCGGACTAGCGGGAGGGTGGACAATGAGCAGTTCTTC. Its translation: CASSIRTSGRVDNEQFF.

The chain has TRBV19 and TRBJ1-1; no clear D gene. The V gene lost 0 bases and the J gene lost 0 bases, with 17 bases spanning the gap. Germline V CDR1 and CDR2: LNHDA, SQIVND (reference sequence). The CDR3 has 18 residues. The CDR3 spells CASSIEEDAWGVNTEAFF. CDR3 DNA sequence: TGTGCCAGTAGTATAGAGGAGGATGCCTGGGGTGTGAACACTGAAGCTTTCTTT.

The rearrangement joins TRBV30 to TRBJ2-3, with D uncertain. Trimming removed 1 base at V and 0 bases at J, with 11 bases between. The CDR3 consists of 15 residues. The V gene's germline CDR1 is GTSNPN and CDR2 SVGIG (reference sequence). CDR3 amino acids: CAWSAFITSTDTQYF. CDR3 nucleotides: TGTGCCTGGAGTGCCTTTATAACTAGCACAGATACGCAGTATTTT.

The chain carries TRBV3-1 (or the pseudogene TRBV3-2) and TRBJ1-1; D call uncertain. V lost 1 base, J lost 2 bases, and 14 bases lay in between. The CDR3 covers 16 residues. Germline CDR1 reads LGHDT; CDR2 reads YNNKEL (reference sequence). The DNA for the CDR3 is TGTGCCAGCAGCCAAGGAGGACTATTTACCAACACTGAAGCTTTCTTT. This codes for CASSQGGLFTNTEAFF.

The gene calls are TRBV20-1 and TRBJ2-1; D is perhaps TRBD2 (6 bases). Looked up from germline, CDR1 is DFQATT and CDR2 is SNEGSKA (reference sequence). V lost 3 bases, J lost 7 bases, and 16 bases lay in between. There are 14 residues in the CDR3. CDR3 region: CSASGGRRNNEQFF. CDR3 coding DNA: TGCAGTGCTAGTGGGGGGAGGAGGAATAATGAGCAGTTCTTC.

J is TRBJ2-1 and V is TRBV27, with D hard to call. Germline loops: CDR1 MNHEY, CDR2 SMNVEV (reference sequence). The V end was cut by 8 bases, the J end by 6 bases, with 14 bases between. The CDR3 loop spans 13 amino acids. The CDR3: CASRLLKLNEQFF. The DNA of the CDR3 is TGTGCCAGCCGCTTACTTAAGCTCAATGAGCAGTTCTTC.

The CDR3 DNA reads TGTGCCAGCAGCGAACTAGCGGAGCGGAGTTACAATGAGCAGTTCTTC. This codes for CASSELAERSYNEQFF. The V call is TRBV21-1, the J call TRBJ2-1; TRBD2 is the table's D call and was not checked against the DNA. TRBV21-1 is a listed pseudogene. The CDR3 covers 16 residues.

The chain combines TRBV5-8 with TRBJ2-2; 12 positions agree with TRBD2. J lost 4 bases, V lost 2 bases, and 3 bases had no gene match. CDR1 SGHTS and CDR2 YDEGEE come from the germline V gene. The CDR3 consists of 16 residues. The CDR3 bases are TGTGCCAGCAGCTTCGGACTAGCGGGACCCACCGGGGAGCTGTTTTTT. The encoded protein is CASSFGLAGPTGELFF.

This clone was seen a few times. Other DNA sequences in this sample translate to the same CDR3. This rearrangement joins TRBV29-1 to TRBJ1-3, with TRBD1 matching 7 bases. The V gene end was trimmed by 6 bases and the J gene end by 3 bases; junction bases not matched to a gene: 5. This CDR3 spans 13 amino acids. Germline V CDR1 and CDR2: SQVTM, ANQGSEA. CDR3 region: CSVRQGGGNTIYF. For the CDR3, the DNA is TGCAGCGTCCGACAGGGTGGTGGAAACACCATATATTTT.

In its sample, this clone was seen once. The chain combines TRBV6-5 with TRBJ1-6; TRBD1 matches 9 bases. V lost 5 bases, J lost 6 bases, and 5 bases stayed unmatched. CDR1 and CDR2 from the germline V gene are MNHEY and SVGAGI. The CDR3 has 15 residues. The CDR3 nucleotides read TGTGCCAGCAGTACCCTACAGGGGGCTAATTCACCCCTCCACTTT. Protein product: CASSTLQGANSPLHF.

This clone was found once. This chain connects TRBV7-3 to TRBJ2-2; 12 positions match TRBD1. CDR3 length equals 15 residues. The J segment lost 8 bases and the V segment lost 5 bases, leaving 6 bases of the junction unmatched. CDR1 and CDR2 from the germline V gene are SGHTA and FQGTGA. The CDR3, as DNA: TGTGCCAGCAGCCCTGGGACAGGGGGCGTTGGGGAGCTGTTTTTT. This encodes CASSPGTGGVGELFF.

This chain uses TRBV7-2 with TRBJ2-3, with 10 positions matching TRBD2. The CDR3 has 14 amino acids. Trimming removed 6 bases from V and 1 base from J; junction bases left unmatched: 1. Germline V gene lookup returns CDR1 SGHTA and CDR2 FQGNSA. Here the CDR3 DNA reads TGTGCCAGCAGAGCGGGGGGGGGCACAGATACGCAGTATTTT. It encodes CASRAGGGTDTQYF.

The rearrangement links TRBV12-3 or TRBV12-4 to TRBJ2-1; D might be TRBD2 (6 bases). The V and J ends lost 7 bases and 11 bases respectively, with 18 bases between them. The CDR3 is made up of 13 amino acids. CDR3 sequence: CASKSLGLPQQFF. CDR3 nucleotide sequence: TGTGCCAGCAAGAGTTTAGGACTACCCCAGCAGTTCTTC.

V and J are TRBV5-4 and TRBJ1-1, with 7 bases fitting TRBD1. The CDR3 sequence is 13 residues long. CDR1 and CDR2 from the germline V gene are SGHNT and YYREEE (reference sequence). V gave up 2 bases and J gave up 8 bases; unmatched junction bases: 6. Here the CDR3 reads CASSLKTGREAFF. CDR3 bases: TGTGCCAGCAGCTTAAAGACAGGGCGAGAAGCTTTCTTT.

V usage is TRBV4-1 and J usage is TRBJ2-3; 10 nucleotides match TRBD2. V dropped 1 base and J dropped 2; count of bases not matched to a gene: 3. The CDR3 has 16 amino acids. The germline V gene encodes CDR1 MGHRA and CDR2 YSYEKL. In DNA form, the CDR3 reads TGCGCCAGCAGCCAAGGACTAGCGGGCGTCACAGATACGCAGTATTTT. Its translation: CASSQGLAGVTDTQYF.

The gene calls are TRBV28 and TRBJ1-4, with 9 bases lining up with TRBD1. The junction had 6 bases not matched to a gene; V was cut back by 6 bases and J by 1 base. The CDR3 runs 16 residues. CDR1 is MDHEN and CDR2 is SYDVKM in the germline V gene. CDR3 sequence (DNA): TGTGCCAGCAGCCCCTACAGGGGGCAAACTAATGAAAAACTGTTTTTT. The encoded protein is CASSPYRGQTNEKLFF.

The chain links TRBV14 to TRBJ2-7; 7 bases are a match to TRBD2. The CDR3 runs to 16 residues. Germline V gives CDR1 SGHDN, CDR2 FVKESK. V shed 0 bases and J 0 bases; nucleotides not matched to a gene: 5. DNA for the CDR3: TGTGCCAGCAGCCAAGATTGGGGAGGGAGCTCCTACGAGCAGTACTTC. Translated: CASSQDWGGSSYEQYF. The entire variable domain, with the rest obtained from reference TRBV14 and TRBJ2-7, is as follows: EAGVTQFPSHSVIEKGQTVTLRCDPISGHDNLYWYRRVMGKEIKFLLHFVKESKQDESGMPNNRFLAERTGGTYSTLKVQPAELEDSGVYFCASSQDWGGSSYEQYFGPGTRLTVT.

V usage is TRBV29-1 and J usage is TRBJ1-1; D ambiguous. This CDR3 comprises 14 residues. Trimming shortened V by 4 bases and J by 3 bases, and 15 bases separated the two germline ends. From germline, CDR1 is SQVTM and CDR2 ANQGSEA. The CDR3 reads CSVGAGNGYTEAFF. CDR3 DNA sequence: TGCAGCGTTGGGGCAGGAAATGGTTACACTGAAGCTTTCTTT.

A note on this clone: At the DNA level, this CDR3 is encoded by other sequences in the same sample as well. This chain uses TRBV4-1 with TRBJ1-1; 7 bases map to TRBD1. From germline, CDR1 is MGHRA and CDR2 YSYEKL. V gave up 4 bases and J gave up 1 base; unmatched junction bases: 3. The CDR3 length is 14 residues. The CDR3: CASSPDRANTEAFF. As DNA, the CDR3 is TGCGCCAGCAGCCCAGACAGGGCGAACACTGAAGCTTTCTTT.

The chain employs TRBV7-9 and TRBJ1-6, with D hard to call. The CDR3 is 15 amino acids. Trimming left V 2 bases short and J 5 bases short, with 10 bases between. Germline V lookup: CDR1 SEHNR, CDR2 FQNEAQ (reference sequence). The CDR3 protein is CASSLLFGNNSPLHF. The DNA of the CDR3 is TGTGCCAGCAGCTTATTGTTCGGGAATAATTCACCCCTCCACTTT.

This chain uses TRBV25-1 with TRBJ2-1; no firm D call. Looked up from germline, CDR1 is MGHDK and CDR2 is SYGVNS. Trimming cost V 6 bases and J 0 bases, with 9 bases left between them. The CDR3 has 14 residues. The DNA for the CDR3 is TGTGCCAGCAGAGAACATAGCTCCTACAATGAGCAGTTCTTC. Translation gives CASREHSSYNEQFF.

The CDR3 region is CASSAHGQGATDTQYF. CDR3 in DNA: TGTGCCAGCAGCGCCCATGGACAGGGGGCAACAGATACGCAGTATTTT. This chain links TRBV9 with TRBJ2-3, with TRBD1 matching 11 bases. In germline, CDR1 is SGDLS, CDR2 YYNGEE. V was clipped by 3 bases and J by 3 bases; unmatched bases: 6. The CDR3 extends over 16 amino acids.